One and the same sample provided the 21 T cell receptor beta chains below, sequenced in a study of OX40 agonist ivuxolimab in advanced cancers. Only in-frame clones appear in the TCRdb table, and some are missing; sequencing was by immunoSEQ multiplex PCR. The sample has some 46,000 clones, over 75% seen once. Sequencing used CD4+ or CD8+ T cells sorted from blood, obtained in a trial of the OX40 agonist ivuxolimab. The receptors originated from an adult with an advanced solid tumor such as melanoma, head and neck, liver or kidney cancer.

The chain joins TRBV27 to TRBJ2-3; D unresolved. Germline V gene data show CDR1 as MNHEY and CDR2 as SMNVEV (reference sequence). This CDR3 spans 13 amino acids. The V gene lost 3 bases and the J gene lost 0 bases, with 4 bases spanning the gap. The chain's CDR3 is CASSLGSTDTQYF. As DNA, the CDR3 is TGTGCCAGCAGTTTGGGGAGCACAGATACGCAGTATTTT.

The CDR3 DNA follows: TGTGCCAGCAGCCAAGAGGTGGACAGGCCTTATAACTATGGCTACACCTTC. Amino acids: CASSQEVDRPYNYGYTF. The V gene is TRBV4-2, the J gene TRBJ1-2; 7 bases are shared with TRBD1. V trimming: 0 bases; J trimming: 1 base; junction bases outside the gene matches: 8. The CDR3 loop spans 17 amino acids. The V gene's germline CDR1 is LGHNA and CDR2 YNFKEQ.

This chain uses TRBV5-1 with TRBJ2-7, with 7 bases lining up with TRBD1. CDR3 size: 14 residues. Per the germline V gene, CDR1 is SGHRS and CDR2 is YFSETQ. The J segment lost 2 bases and the V segment lost 4 bases, leaving 6 bases of the junction unmatched. The CDR3 nucleotides are TGCGCCAGCAGCCCGCCCGGACAGGCCTACGAGCAGTACTTC. This codes for CASSPPGQAYEQYF.

The CDR3 nucleotides are TGTGCCATCAGTGAGCCGACCCAGGGTGCTCCCTACGAGCAGTACTTC. It translates to CAISEPTQGAPYEQYF. The chain couples TRBV10-3 to TRBJ2-7; tentative D call: TRBD1 (5 bases). Germline CDR1 is ENHRY and CDR2 is SYGVKD. CDR3 length: 16 amino acids. Trimming pared 2 bases from V and 2 bases from J, leaving 16 bases between.

The rearrangement uses TRBV9 and TRBJ1-2; D uncertain. Per the germline V gene, CDR1 is SGDLS and CDR2 is YYNGEE. This CDR3 spans 16 amino acids. V gave up 1 base and J gave up 2 bases, with 15 bases separating them. The CDR3 loop reads CASSVPPSSGNYGYTF. DNA of the CDR3: TGTGCCAGCAGCGTACCCCCCAGTAGCGGGAACTATGGCTACACCTTC.

The genes are TRBV4-1 and TRBJ1-2, with D possibly being TRBD1 (6 bases). The germline V gene has CDR1 MGHRA and CDR2 YSYEKL. The CDR3 sequence is 15 residues long. V was clipped by 0 bases and J by 2 bases, with 10 bases between them. CDR3 nucleotides: TGCGCCAGCAGCCAAGATAGGGGGACCAACTATGGCTACACCTTC. Translated, it gives CASSQDRGTNYGYTF.

V gene TRBV6-5 combines with J gene TRBJ2-1; D is unclear. Germline V gene data show CDR1 as MNHEY and CDR2 as SVGAGI. V lost 0 bases and J lost 9, with 12 bases in between. The CDR3 spans 14 residues. This CDR3 is CASSYSRRLLEQFF. CDR3 in DNA: TGTGCCAGCAGTTACTCACGCAGGCTGCTTGAGCAGTTCTTC.

The chain has TRBV4-1 and TRBJ1-1, with 7 bases aligning to TRBD1. There are 15 residues in the CDR3. The trim removed 0 bases at V and 8 bases at J, leaving 9 bases unmatched. Germline V CDR1 and CDR2: MGHRA, YSYEKL. In DNA form, the CDR3 reads TGCGCCAGCAGCCAAGAAGTGGACAGGCTACCAGAAGCTTTCTTT. It specifies CASSQEVDRLPEAFF.

The chain couples TRBV28 to TRBJ1-5, with D maybe TRBD1 (6 bases). CDR3 length: 14 residues. Germline V CDR1 and CDR2: MDHEN, SYDVKM. V lost 3 bases, J lost 3 bases, and 9 bases lay in between. CDR3 DNA: TGTGCCAGCAGTTTGGGGGCGGTCAATCAGCCCCAGCATTTT. Protein: CASSLGAVNQPQHF.

The chain uses TRBV4-3 and TRBJ2-3, with D perhaps TRBD2 (6 bases). With 0 bases removed from V and 4 bases from J, the gap between germline ends came to 8 bases. Germline-derived CDR1 and CDR2 are LGHNA and YSLEER. There are 14 residues in the CDR3. The CDR3 DNA reads TGCGCCAGCAGCCAAGAGGGGGGAGCAGATACGCAGTATTTT. Amino acid sequence: CASSQEGGADTQYF.

The chain carries TRBV28 and TRBJ2-2; D uncertain. With 6 bases removed from V and 0 bases from J, the gap between germline ends came to 11 bases. Per germline, CDR1 MDHEN and CDR2 SYDVKM. The CDR3 loop spans 15 amino acids. The DNA of the CDR3 is TGTGCCAGCAGCCGGACCCTCCCGAACACCGGGGAGCTGTTTTTT. Translated, it gives CASSRTLPNTGELFF.

V and J are TRBV29-1 and TRBJ1-4, with 9 bases lining up with TRBD1. CDR1 and CDR2 from the germline V gene are SQVTM and ANQGSEA. This CDR3 has 12 amino acids. V shed 5 bases, J shed 11 bases, and the junction held 6 bases outside the gene matches. The CDR3 loop reads CSVRTGDLKLFF. CDR3 DNA sequence: TGCAGCGTTCGGACAGGGGATTTGAAACTGTTTTTT.

This sequence joins TRBV10-3 and TRBJ2-7; possible D gene TRBD1, 6 bases. Germline V CDR1 and CDR2: ENHRY, SYGVKD. V shed 3 bases and J shed 2 bases, with 14 bases lying between them. The CDR3 totals 15 residues. The CDR3 DNA reads TGTGCCATCAGTGATACCTTAACAGGGACCTACGAGCAGTACGTC. It specifies CAISDTLTGTYEQYV.

The chain has TRBV11-2 and TRBJ2-3, with 8 bases that match TRBD2. The CDR3 has 18 amino acids. Germline V gene sequence: CDR1 SGHAT, CDR2 FQNNGV. V lost 1 base, J lost 1 base, and 10 bases stayed unmatched. CDR3 in DNA: TGTGCCAGCAGCTTAGTAGCGGGGATTCCCGGGGGCACAGATACGCAGTATTTT. Translation: CASSLVAGIPGGTDTQYF.

The J gene is TRBJ2-3, the V gene TRBV19; 7 bases fit TRBD1. V gave up 0 bases and J gave up 6 bases; unmatched junction bases: 9. Germline values: CDR1 LNHDA, CDR2 SQIVND (reference sequence). There are 16 residues in the CDR3. For the CDR3, the DNA is TGTGCCAGTAGTATAGACCTGACAGGGTGGTGGGATACGCAGTATTTT. Amino acid sequence: CASSIDLTGWWDTQYF.

This chain uses TRBV4-3 with TRBJ1-5; TRBD1 agrees at 7 bases. Germline V lookup: CDR1 LGHNA, CDR2 YSLEER. The CDR3 sequence is 15 residues long. The J segment lost 6 bases and the V segment lost 4 bases, leaving 9 bases of the junction unmatched. In nucleotides, the CDR3 is TGCGCCAGCAGCCTCACTAGACAGGGTATTCAGCCCCAGCATTTT. As protein: CASSLTRQGIQPQHF.

As to this clone: The same CDR3 is also encoded by other DNA sequences in this sample. CDR3 DNA: TGCGCCAGCAGCTTGACAGGTAGCTCCTACAATGAGCAGTTCTTC. Amino acids: CASSLTGSSYNEQFF. The chain links TRBV5-1 to TRBJ2-1; weak D call: TRBD1 (5 bases). CDR1 SGHRS and CDR2 YFSETQ come from the germline V gene. Trimming cost V 1 base and J 0 bases, with 8 bases left between them. The CDR3 is made up of 15 amino acids.

The chain has TRBV2 and TRBJ2-4, with D unclear. Germline CDR1 is SNHLY and CDR2 is FYNNEI. The germline V and J ends were trimmed by 10 bases and 0 bases, with 10 bases remaining between them. This CDR3 spans 13 amino acids. The DNA for the CDR3 is TGTGCCACCGAACCGCTAGCCAAAAACATTCAGTACTTC. Translated: CATEPLAKNIQYF.

The chain joins TRBV28 to TRBJ2-5; 12 bases align to TRBD2. V shed 5 bases and J 5 bases; nucleotides not matched to a gene: 6. The CDR3 runs 15 residues. CDR1 and CDR2 (germline): MDHEN, SYDVKM. CDR3 DNA: TGTGCCAGCAGTACGCCTAGCGGGGGGGTGGAGACCCAGTACTTC. It is translated as CASSTPSGGVETQYF.

J is TRBJ2-1 and V is TRBV27, with D perhaps TRBD2 (7 bases). Germline lookup yields CDR1 MNHEY and CDR2 SMNVEV (reference sequence). The CDR3 extends over 18 amino acids. Trimming took 2 bases from V and 0 from J, leaving 17 bases between them. The CDR3 DNA reads TGTGCCAGCAGTTTAACGGGGGGTGGGGGCTTCTCCTACAATGAGCAGTTCTTC. Translation gives CASSLTGGGGFSYNEQFF.

A single count supports this clone. The chain is built from TRBV6-1 and TRBJ1-1, with D hard to call. The V gene's germline CDR1 is MNHNS and CDR2 SASEGT. V was cut by 1 base and J by 0 bases, with 18 bases left in between. The CDR3 is 18 residues long. The DNA of the CDR3 is TGTGCCAGCAGTGAAGTCGGGGTGGGCTACTCTATGAACACTGAAGCTTTCTTT. This translates into CASSEVGVGYSMNTEAFF.